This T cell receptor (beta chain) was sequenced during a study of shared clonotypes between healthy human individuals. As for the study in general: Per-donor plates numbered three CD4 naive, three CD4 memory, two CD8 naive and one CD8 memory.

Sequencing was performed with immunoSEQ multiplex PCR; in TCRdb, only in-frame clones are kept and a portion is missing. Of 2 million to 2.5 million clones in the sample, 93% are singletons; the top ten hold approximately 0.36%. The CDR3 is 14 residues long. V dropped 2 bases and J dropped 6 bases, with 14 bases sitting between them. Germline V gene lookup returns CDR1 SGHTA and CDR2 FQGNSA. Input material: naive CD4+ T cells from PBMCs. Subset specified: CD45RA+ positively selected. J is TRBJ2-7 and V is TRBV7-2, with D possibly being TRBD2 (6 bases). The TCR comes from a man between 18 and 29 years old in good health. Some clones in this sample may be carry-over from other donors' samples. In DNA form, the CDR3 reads TGTGCCAGCAGCTTAAGGGCGGAGGGGTCCGAGCAGTACTTC. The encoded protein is CASSLRAEGSEQYF.